A single sample is the source of the 16 T cell receptor beta chains below, sequenced in a study of regulatory T cells in long-lasting Graves disease. Construction of the TCR beta libraries employed iRepertoire HTBI primers in conjunction with Arm-PCR of CDR3 regions. MiXCR was run by TCRdb on the multiplex PCR reads, yielding one entry per CDR3 protein. The sample has 450,000 or so distinct CDR3 sequences; approximately 23% are singletons. The time point: persistent/refractory GD, antithyroid drugs over 5 years with positive TRAb. PBMC-derived RNA was used for the TCR library. The sample here was peripheral blood mononuclear cells (PBMCs), taken when the disease was refractory, from a patient treated with antithyroid drugs. All receptors come from a female donor with Graves disease.

This clonotype was observed many times. The chain is built from TRBV7-2 and TRBJ2-1, with D perhaps TRBD2 (6 bases). The germline V gene encodes CDR1 SGHTA and CDR2 FQGNSA. The CDR3 spans 13 residues. V dropped 7 bases and J dropped 7 bases, with 14 bases sitting between them. The CDR3 sequence is CASKAGGANEQFF. CDR3 nucleotide sequence: TGTGCCAGCAAGGCCGGGGGAGCAAATGAGCAGTTCTTC.

This clonotype has a handful of counts. V usage is TRBV5-1 and J usage is TRBJ2-7; 12 nucleotides line up with TRBD2. The length of the CDR3 is 15 residues. V was pared by 3 bases and J by 0 bases, with 1 base of the junction left unmatched. Per the germline V gene, CDR1 is SGHRS and CDR2 is YFSETQ. In nucleotides, the CDR3 is TGCGCCAGCAGCTGGACTAGCGGGATCTCCTACGAGCAGTACTTC. Encoded protein: CASSWTSGISYEQYF.

This clonotype was observed a handful of times. The rearrangement links TRBV19 to TRBJ2-5; D is possibly TRBD1 or TRBD2 (5 bases each). This CDR3 spans 13 amino acids. The V gene lost 9 bases and the J gene lost 5 bases, with 16 bases spanning the gap. Germline V gene sequence: CDR1 LNHDA, CDR2 SQIVND (reference sequence). As DNA, the CDR3 is TGTGCCAGCAGGCCGAGGGGAGAGGAGACCCAGTACTTC. Translating gives CASRPRGEETQYF. Full variable domain (missing parts from reference TRBV19 and TRBJ2-5): DGGITQSPKYLFRKEGQNVTLSCEQNLNHDAMYWYRQDPGQGLRLIYYSQIVNDFQKGDIAEGYSVSREKKESFPLTVTSAQKNPTAFYLCASRPRGEETQYFGPGTRLLVL.

The chain employs TRBV28 and TRBJ2-2, with D perhaps matching TRBD2 (5 bases). Trimming removed 6 bases at V and 0 bases at J, with 8 bases between. The CDR3 extends over 14 amino acids. CDR1 and CDR2 (germline): MDHEN, SYDVKM. The CDR3 sequence: CASSLLANTGELFF. In DNA, the CDR3 is TGTGCCAGCAGCCTACTAGCGAACACCGGGGAGCTGTTTTTT. Based on the CDR3 plus reference TRBV28 and TRBJ2-2, the full variable domain is DVKVTQSSRYLVKRTGEKVFLECVQDMDHENMFWYRQDPGLGLRLIYFSYDVKMKEKGDIPEGYSVSREKKERFSLILESASTNQTSMYLCASSLLANTGELFFGEGSRLTVL.

The gene calls are TRBV5-1 and TRBJ1-2; D might be TRBD1 (5 bases). Looked up from germline, CDR1 is SGHRS and CDR2 is YFSETQ. The CDR3 length is 13 residues. The V end lost 4 bases, the J end lost 1 base, and 8 bases lay between the germline ends. The DNA for the CDR3 is TGCGCCAGCAGCCCGGACAATAACTATGGCTACACCTTC. Residues: CASSPDNNYGYTF.

The chain recombines TRBV30 with TRBJ2-5; 8 bases fit TRBD2. The CDR3 has 12 amino acids. In germline, CDR1 is GTSNPN, CDR2 SVGIG (reference sequence). V trimming: 8 bases; J trimming: 9 bases; junction bases outside the gene matches: 11. Written as DNA, the CDR3 is TGTGCCCGGGCAAGCGGGGGCGGTCCCCAGTACTTC. Its protein product is CARASGGGPQYF.

This clonotype was seen more than once but under ten times. The chain has TRBV12-3 or TRBV12-4 and TRBJ1-1; a possible D gene is TRBD1 (5 bases). The CDR3 consists of 14 residues. Trimming cost V 3 bases and J 3 bases, with 11 bases left between them. The CDR3 nucleotides are TGTGCCAGCAGTTTGTGGGGCAGCGACACTGAAGCTTTCTTT. The encoded protein is CASSLWGSDTEAFF.

With respect to this clonotype: A much larger clonotype is one base distant, so this may be a read error. The genes are TRBV6-6 and TRBJ1-4; D is perhaps TRBD1 (5 bases). CDR3 length: 16 residues. The germline V gene has CDR1 MNHNY and CDR2 SVGAGI (reference sequence). CDR3: CASSYSGAREKEKPFF. CDR3 DNA sequence: TGTGCCAGCAGTTACTCGGGAGCCAGGGAGAAGGAAAAACCGTTTTTT.

This clonotype has a count of ten or more. The chain couples TRBV28 to TRBJ1-1, with a tentative D call TRBD1 (5 bases). The CDR3 totals 14 residues. Trimming stripped 5 bases from V and 1 base from J, with 11 bases between. Germline V lookup: CDR1 MDHEN, CDR2 SYDVKM. The CDR3 DNA reads as TGTGCCAGCAGTCAGGGACGGAGGAACACTGAAGCTTTCTTT. Amino acids: CASSQGRRNTEAFF.

As concerns this clonotype: This likely reflects a read error, since a far larger clone is one base away. This chain uses TRBV7-9 with TRBJ1-2; D possibly corresponds to TRBD1 (6 bases). Per the germline V gene, CDR1 is SEHNR and CDR2 is FQNEAQ (reference sequence). CDR3 length: 13 amino acids. With 6 bases removed from V and 6 bases from J, the gap between germline ends came to 14 bases. In DNA form, the CDR3 reads TGTGCCAGCAGTTTACAGGGACTAGATGGCTACACCTTC. Its protein product is CASSLQGLDGYTF.

This clonotype was detected a few times. The genes are TRBV7-8 and TRBJ2-1, with D maybe TRBD1 (5 bases). The V and J ends lost 2 bases and 3 bases respectively, with 11 bases between them. Germline V CDR1 and CDR2: SGHVS, FQNEAQ. The CDR3 sequence is 15 residues long. In DNA form, the CDR3 reads TGTGCCAGCAGCTTATCAGGGTTAAACTACAATGAGCAGTTCTTC. Its protein is CASSLSGLNYNEQFF. The whole variable domain, filled in from reference TRBV7-8 and TRBJ2-1, reads GAGVSQSPRYKVAKRGQDVALRCDPISGHVSLFWYQQALGQGPEFLTYFQNEAQLDKSGLPSDRFFAERPEGSVSTLKIQRTQQEDSAVYLCASSLSGLNYNEQFFGPGTRLTVL.

This clonotype was seen at least ten times. This chain links TRBV28 with TRBJ2-7, with 9 bases lining up with TRBD1. The CDR3 sequence is 13 residues long. Germline V gene lookup returns CDR1 MDHEN and CDR2 SYDVKM. V shed 8 bases, J shed 1 base, and the junction held 3 bases outside the gene matches. DNA for the CDR3: TGTGCCAGCCAGGACAGGGGATCCTACGAGCAGTACTTC. The encoded protein is CASQDRGSYEQYF.

This rearrangement joins TRBV30 to TRBJ2-2; D is ambiguous. From germline, CDR1 is GTSNPN and CDR2 SVGIG (reference sequence). The CDR3 spans 12 residues. The V end was cut by 4 bases, the J end by 3 bases, with 6 bases between. The CDR3 region has the DNA TGTGCCTGGATTCGAGACACCGGGGAGCTGTTTTTT. Translation: CAWIRDTGELFF.

The rearrangement joins TRBV25-1 to TRBJ1-3; D gene uncertain. The CDR3 is 15 residues long. Trimming removed 3 bases from V and 0 bases from J, with 9 bases in between. CDR1 is MGHDK and CDR2 is SYGVNS in the germline V gene. CDR3 sequence: CASSDKGYSGNTIYF. The DNA of the CDR3 is TGTGCCAGCAGTGATAAAGGATACTCTGGAAACACCATATATTTT.

This clonotype was detected a few times. The chain joins TRBV20-1 to TRBJ1-2, with 7 bases lining up with TRBD1. CDR1 and CDR2 from the germline V gene are DFQATT and SNEGSKA (reference sequence). V lost 0 bases, J lost 1 base, and 17 bases stayed unmatched. The CDR3 consists of 19 residues. CDR3 residues: CSARDIQDRPHRSNYGYTF. CDR3 DNA sequence: TGCAGTGCTAGAGATATACAGGACAGGCCCCATCGAAGTAACTATGGCTACACCTTC.

This clonotype was detected ten times or more. The chain couples TRBV6-5 to TRBJ1-1; D not certain. CDR1 is MNHEY, CDR2 SVGAGI, per germline. V lost 4 bases, J lost 2 bases, and 8 bases lay in between. The CDR3 loop spans 13 amino acids. DNA for the CDR3: TGTGCCAGCAGTTCTCAGGCAAACACTGAAGCTTTCTTT. This codes for CASSSQANTEAFF.